This entry features one TCR beta chain sequence. What it recognizes is unknown. This nonspecific control used anti-CD3/anti-CD28 bead stimulation of CD4+ T cells. CD4+ T cells upregulating both CD40 ligand and CD69 were sorted as responding cells. The sample originates from a study of persistence of HIV-infected CD4 T cells. The overall study: A median of about 8 years of suppressive ART preceded sampling.

The libraries were made with immunoSEQ version 4 in survey mode. Template was genomic DNA at around 10 ng/uL, with up to about 1 ug used per sample. The data were produced by immunoSEQ multiplex PCR, yet TCRdb's version contains in-frame clones alone and is incomplete. The sample has 35,000 to 50,000 clones, more than 80% seen once. The trim removed 1 base at V and 10 bases at J, leaving 8 bases unmatched. Germline values: CDR1 KGHSH, CDR2 LQKENI. This CDR3 is built from 15 residues. The sample was CD4+ T cells sorted from PBMCs after roughly 18-hour stimulation, taken from a patient who received antiretroviral therapy. The V gene is TRBV18, the J gene TRBJ2-1; 9 nucleotides agree with TRBD2. The clonotype comes from an adult man with HIV who was CMV-seropositive. The CDR3: CASSPRGAGGEEQFF. Written as DNA, the CDR3 is TGTGCCAGCTCACCACGTGGAGCGGGGGGCGAAGAGCAGTTCTTC.